This entry lists 2 T cell receptor beta chains sequenced from one sample in a study of T cells after yellow fever vaccination. Each CDR3 protein gets one entry after TCRdb re-called the 5' RACE reads with MiXCR. The sample comprises some 320,000 distinct CDR3 sequences, roughly 9.4% of which are singletons, and approximately 18% rests with the top ten. This sample comprised PBMCs, obtained on the day of the first yellow fever vaccination. The receptors derive from a young man who received the YFV17D yellow fever vaccine.

Comment on this clonotype: This could be a read error, since a much larger clone is one nucleotide away. The chain combines TRBV25-1 with TRBJ1-1; the match to TRBD1 covers 7 bases. Germline assignment: CDR1 MGHDK and CDR2 SYGVNS. There are 15 residues in the CDR3. Trimming took 5 bases from V and 4 from J; bases not matched to a gene: 10. The CDR3 is CASSRGGGGVTEAFF. The CDR3 nucleotides read TGTGCCAGCAGTAGGGGGGGAGGGGGCGTCACTGAAGCTTTCTTT.

V gene TRBV28 combines with J gene TRBJ1-5; tentative D call: TRBD1 (6 bases). Germline V gene data show CDR1 as MDHEN and CDR2 as SYDVKM. The V and J ends lost 6 bases and 3 bases respectively, with 18 bases between them. There are 16 residues in the CDR3. Here the CDR3 reads CASRPYRAGVNQPQHF. The CDR3 DNA reads TGTGCCAGCAGGCCCTACAGGGCAGGAGTCAATCAGCCCCAGCATTTT.